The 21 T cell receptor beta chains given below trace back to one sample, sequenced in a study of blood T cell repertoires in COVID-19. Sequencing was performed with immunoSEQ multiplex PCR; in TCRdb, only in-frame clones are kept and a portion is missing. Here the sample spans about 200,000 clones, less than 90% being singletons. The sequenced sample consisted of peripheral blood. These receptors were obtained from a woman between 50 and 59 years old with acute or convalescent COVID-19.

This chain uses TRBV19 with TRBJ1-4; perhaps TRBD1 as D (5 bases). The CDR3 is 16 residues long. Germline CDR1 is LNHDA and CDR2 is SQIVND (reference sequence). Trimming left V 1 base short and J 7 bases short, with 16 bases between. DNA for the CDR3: TGTGCCAGTAGTATAGCCCCAGGGTTTAGTGGTGAAAAACTGTTTTTT. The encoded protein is CASSIAPGFSGEKLFF.

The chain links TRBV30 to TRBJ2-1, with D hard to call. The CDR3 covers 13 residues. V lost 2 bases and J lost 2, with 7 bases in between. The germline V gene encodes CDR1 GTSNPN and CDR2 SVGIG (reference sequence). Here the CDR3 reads CAWSHGAYNEQFF. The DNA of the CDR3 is TGTGCCTGGAGTCACGGAGCCTACAATGAGCAGTTCTTC.

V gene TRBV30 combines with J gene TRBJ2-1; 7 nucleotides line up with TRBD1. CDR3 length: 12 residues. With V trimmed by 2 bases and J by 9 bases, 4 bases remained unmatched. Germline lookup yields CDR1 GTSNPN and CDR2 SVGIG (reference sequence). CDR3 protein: CAWSMTGLEQFF. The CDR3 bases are TGTGCCTGGAGTATGACAGGGCTTGAGCAGTTCTTC. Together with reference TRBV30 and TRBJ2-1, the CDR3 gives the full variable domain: SQTIHQWPATLVQPVGSPLSLECTVEGTSNPNLYWYRQAAGRGLQLLFYSVGIGQISSEVPQNLSASRPQDRQFILSSKKLLLSDSGFYLCAWSMTGLEQFFGPGTRLTVL.

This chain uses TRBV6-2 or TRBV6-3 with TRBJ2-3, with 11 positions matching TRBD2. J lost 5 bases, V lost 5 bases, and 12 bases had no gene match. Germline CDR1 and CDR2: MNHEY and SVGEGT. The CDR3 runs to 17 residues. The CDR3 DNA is TGTGCCAGCAGTCTCTCTAGCGGGAGGACGATGCGAGATACGCAGTATTTT. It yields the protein CASSLSSGRTMRDTQYF.

For the CDR3, the DNA is TGTGCCAGCAACCGGACTAGCGGGAGGGGCCACGAGCAGTACTTC. This gives the protein CASNRTSGRGHEQYF. V gene TRBV21-1 combines with J gene TRBJ2-7; TRBD2 was called by the table and not checked on the DNA. TRBV21-1 is classified as a pseudogene. The CDR3 totals 15 residues.

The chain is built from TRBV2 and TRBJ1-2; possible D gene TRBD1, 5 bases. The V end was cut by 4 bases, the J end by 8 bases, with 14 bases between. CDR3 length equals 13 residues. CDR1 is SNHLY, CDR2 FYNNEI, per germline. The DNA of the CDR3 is TGTGCCAGCAGTGCCGGGGACTATGGGGGCTACACCTTC. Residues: CASSAGDYGGYTF.

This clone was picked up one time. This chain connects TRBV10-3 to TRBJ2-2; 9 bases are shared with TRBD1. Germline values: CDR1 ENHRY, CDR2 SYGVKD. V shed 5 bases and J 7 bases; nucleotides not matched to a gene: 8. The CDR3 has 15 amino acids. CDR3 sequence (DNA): TGTGCCATCAGTCCCCGGGACAGGGAGGTCGGGGAGCTGTTTTTT. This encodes CAISPRDREVGELFF.

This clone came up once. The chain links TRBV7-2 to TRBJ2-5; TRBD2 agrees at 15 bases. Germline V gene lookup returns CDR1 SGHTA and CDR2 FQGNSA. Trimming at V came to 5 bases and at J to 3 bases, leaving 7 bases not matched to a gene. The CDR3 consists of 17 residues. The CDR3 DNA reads TGTGCCAGCAGCGGAGGTTGGACTAGCGGGAGGGAAGAGACCCAGTACTTC. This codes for CASSGGWTSGREETQYF.

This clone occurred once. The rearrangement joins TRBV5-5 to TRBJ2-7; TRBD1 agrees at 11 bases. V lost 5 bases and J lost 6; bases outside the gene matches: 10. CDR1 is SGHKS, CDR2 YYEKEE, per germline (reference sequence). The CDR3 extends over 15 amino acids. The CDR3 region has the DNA TGTGCCAGCAGTCAAGGGACAGGGGGAGTCCGCGAGCAGTACTTC. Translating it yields CASSQGTGGVREQYF.

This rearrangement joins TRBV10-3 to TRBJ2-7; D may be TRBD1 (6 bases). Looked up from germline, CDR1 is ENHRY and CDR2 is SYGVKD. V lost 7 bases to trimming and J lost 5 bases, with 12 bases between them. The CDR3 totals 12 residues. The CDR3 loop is CAIKDRTDEQYF. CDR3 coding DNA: TGTGCCATCAAAGATCGGACAGACGAGCAGTACTTC.

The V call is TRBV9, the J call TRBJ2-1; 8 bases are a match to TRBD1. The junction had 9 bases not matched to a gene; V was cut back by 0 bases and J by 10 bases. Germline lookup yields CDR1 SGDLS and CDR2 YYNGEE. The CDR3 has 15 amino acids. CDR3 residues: CASSVEGAGGNEQFF. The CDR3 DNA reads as TGTGCCAGCAGCGTAGAGGGGGCAGGGGGCAACGAGCAGTTCTTC.

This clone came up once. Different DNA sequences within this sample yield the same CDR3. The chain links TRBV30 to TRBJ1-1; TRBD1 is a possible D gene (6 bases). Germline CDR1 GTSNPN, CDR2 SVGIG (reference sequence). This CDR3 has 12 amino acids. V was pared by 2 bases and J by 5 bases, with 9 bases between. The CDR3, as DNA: TGTGCCTGGAGTAGGGGGGGTACTGAAGCTTTCTTT. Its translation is CAWSRGGTEAFF.

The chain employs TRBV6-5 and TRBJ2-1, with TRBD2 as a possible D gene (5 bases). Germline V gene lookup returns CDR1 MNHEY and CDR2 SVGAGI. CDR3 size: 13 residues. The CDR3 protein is CAAGRGQGNEQFF. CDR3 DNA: TGTGCAGCCGGACGGGGTCAAGGGAATGAGCAGTTCTTC.

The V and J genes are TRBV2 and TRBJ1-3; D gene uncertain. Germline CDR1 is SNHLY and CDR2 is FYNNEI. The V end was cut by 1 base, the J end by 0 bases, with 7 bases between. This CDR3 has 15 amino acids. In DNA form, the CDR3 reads TGTGCCAGCAGTGAAGACAGCCTCTCTGGAAACACCATATATTTT. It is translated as CASSEDSLSGNTIYF.

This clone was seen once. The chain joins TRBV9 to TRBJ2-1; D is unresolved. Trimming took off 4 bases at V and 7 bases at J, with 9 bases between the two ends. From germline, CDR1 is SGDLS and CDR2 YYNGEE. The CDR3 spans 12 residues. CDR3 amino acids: CASSTRGNEQFF. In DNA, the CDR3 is TGTGCCAGCAGCACCCGCGGTAATGAGCAGTTCTTC.

The CDR3 DNA reads as TGTGCCAGCAGCGTACTACAGGGGGCGTCTGGGTCACCCCTCCACTTT. This codes for CASSVLQGASGSPLHF. The rearrangement uses TRBV5-6 and TRBJ1-6, with 9 bases lining up with TRBD1. V shed 4 bases, J shed 10 bases, and the junction held 12 bases outside the gene matches. The CDR3 has 16 amino acids. Germline CDR1 SGHDT, CDR2 YYEEEE. Complete variable domain (other parts from reference TRBV5-6 and TRBJ1-6): DAGVTQSPTHLIKTRGQQVTLRCSPKSGHDTVSWYQQALGQGPQFIFQYYEEEERQRGNFPDRFSGHQFPNYSSELNVNALLLGDSALYLCASSVLQGASGSPLHFGNGTRLTVT.

CDR3 in DNA: TGTGCCAGCAGCTTAGTTTCTAGCGGGAGTGTCGAGACCCAGTACTTC. The encoded protein is CASSLVSSGSVETQYF. This sequence joins TRBV7-2 and TRBJ2-5; TRBD2 agrees at 10 bases. Looked up from germline, CDR1 is SGHTA and CDR2 is FQGNSA. V was clipped by 1 base and J by 5 bases; unmatched bases: 7. The CDR3 loop spans 16 amino acids. Full variable domain (rest looked up from reference TRBV7-2 and TRBJ2-5): GAGVSQSPSNKVTEKGKDVELRCDPISGHTALYWYRQSLGQGLEFLIYFQGNSAPDKSGLPSDRFSAERTGGSVSTLTIQRTQQEDSAVYLCASSLVSSGSVETQYFGPGTRLLVL.

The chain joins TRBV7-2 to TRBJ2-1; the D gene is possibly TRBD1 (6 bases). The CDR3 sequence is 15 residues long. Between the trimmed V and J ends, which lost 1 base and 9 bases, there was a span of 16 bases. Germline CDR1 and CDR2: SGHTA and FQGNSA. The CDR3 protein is CASSLDDLQGFEQFF. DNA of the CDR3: TGTGCCAGCAGCTTAGATGACCTTCAGGGGTTTGAGCAGTTCTTC.

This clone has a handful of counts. CDR3 amino acids: CASSLVPQGGTEAFF. DNA for the CDR3: TGTGCCAGCAGCTTAGTCCCACAGGGGGGGACTGAAGCTTTCTTT. The rearrangement uses TRBV11-2 and TRBJ1-1, with 8 bases identical to TRBD1. Germline loops: CDR1 SGHAT, CDR2 FQNNGV. There are 15 residues in the CDR3. Trimming cost V 1 base and J 5 bases; bases outside gene matches: 6.

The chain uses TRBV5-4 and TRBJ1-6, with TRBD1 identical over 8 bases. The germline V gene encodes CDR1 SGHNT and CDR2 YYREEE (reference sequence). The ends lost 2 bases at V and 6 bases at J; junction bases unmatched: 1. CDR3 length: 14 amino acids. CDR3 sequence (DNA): TGTGCCAGCAGCTTAGGACAGGGTAATTCACCCCTCCACTTT. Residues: CASSLGQGNSPLHF.

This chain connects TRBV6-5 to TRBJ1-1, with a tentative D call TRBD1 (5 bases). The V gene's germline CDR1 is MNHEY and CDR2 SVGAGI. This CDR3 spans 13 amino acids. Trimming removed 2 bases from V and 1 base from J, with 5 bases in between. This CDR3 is CASSYDRNTEAFF. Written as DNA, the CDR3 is TGTGCCAGCAGTTACGACAGGAACACTGAAGCTTTCTTT.